This is a list of T cell receptor beta chains from one sample in a study of vaccination effects on CD4 cells after COVID-19. No antigen is known for these receptors. The data were produced by immunoSEQ multiplex PCR, yet TCRdb's version contains in-frame clones alone and is incomplete. The sample contains about 73,000 clones, roughly 79% of which appear only once. Sequencing was performed on CD4+ T cells from PBMCs cultured with HCoV-NL63 spike peptides, taken before COVID-19 vaccination. Every receptor here comes from a human donor who received a COVID-19 vaccine. Both conserved end residues are part of each CDR3. Fields, in order: V gene, J gene, clone size, D gene, CDR3 protein, CDR3 DNA. D genes are given only for firm matches. Only some rows state a clone size, as once, few, many or a class for expanded clones.

>TRBV7-2|TRBJ2-2|-|-
CASSLGQNTGELFF
TGTGCCAGCAGCTTGGGACAGAACACCGGGGAGCTGTTTTTT
>TRBV5-1|TRBJ2-3|-|-
CASSSGSSTDTQYF
TGCGCCAGCAGCTCGGGGTCTAGCACAGATACGCAGTATTTT
>TRBV24-1|TRBJ2-3|-|TRBD2
CATSDPTSGVADTQYF
TGTGCCACCAGTGATCCGACTAGCGGGGTTGCAGATACGCAGTATTTT
>TRBV5-1|TRBJ1-4|-|-
CASSSSGGSYEKLFF
TGCGCCAGCAGCTCCTCGGGTGGGTCTTATGAAAAACTGTTTTTT
>TRBV2|TRBJ2-5|-|-
CASSAPRGGIKETQYF
TGTGCCAGCAGTGCCCCCCGGGGCGGGATAAAAGAGACCCAGTACTTC
>TRBV29-1|TRBJ2-2|-|-
CSVNRLNRAGELFF
TGCAGCGTGAATCGACTGAACAGAGCCGGGGAGCTGTTTTTT
>TRBV7-2|TRBJ2-3|-|TRBD2
CASSSRGGPTDTQYF
TGTGCCAGCAGCTCACGGGGGGGGCCAACAGATACGCAGTATTTT
>TRBV18|TRBJ2-5|-|-
CASSPPWGGPQETQYF
TGTGCCAGCTCACCCCCTTGGGGCGGCCCACAAGAGACCCAGTACTTC
>TRBV5-1|TRBJ1-2|-|-
CASSLTITGLVGYTF
TGCGCCAGCAGCTTGACAATTACAGGCCTGGTGGGCTACACCTTC
>TRBV7-2|TRBJ2-2|-|-
CASSLDPNTGELFF
TGTGCCAGCAGCTTAGATCCGAACACCGGGGAGCTGTTTTTT
>TRBV28|TRBJ1-3|-|-
CASSSDLSSGNTIYF
TGTGCCAGCAGCTCGGATCTGAGCTCTGGAAACACCATATATTTT
>TRBV6-1|TRBJ1-1|-|TRBD1
CASSVYRGRGNTEAFF
TGTGCCAGCAGTGTATACAGGGGGCGGGGGAACACTGAAGCTTTCTTT
>TRBV18|TRBJ1-4|-|TRBD1
CASSPMGQELNEKLFF
TGTGCCAGCTCACCGATGGGACAGGAGCTTAATGAAAAACTGTTTTTT
>TRBV3-1/TRBV3-2|TRBJ1-1|-|TRBD1
CASSYDRGRLGEAFF
TGTGCCAGCAGCTACGACAGGGGGCGGCTGGGTGAAGCTTTCTTT
>TRBV7-2|TRBJ1-2|-|-
CASSFSPGNYGYTF
TGTGCCAGCAGCTTTTCCCCCGGAAACTATGGCTACACCTTC
>TRBV7-2|TRBJ2-5|-|TRBD2
CASSSTSGSETQYF
TGTGCCAGCAGCTCTACTAGCGGGTCCGAGACCCAGTACTTC
>TRBV7-2|TRBJ1-2|-|-
CASSLEGSLLSGYTF
TGTGCCAGCAGCTTAGAGGGCAGCCTTTTATCTGGCTACACCTTC
>TRBV13|TRBJ2-1|few|-
CASSLGGDNEQFF
TGTGCCAGCAGCTTAGGGGGCGACAATGAGCAGTTCTTC
>TRBV19|TRBJ1-1|-|-
CASSPSDGFEAFF
TGTGCCAGTAGTCCCAGCGATGGGTTCGAGGCTTTCTTT
>TRBV7-2|TRBJ2-5|-|-
CASSFGSKTQYF
TGTGCCAGCAGCTTCGGGTCCAAGACCCAGTACTTC
>TRBV6-5|TRBJ2-5|-|-
CASSSSTRGVKTQYF
TGTGCCAGCAGTTCATCTACGAGGGGAGTGAAGACCCAGTACTTC
>TRBV4-2|TRBJ2-2|-|-
CASSQDVFGELFF
TGTGCCAGCAGCCAAGACGTCTTCGGGGAGCTGTTTTTT
>TRBV29-1|TRBJ2-1|few|-
CSVSAFSFYNEQFF
TGCAGCGTTTCGGCCTTCAGCTTCTACAATGAGCAGTTCTTC
>TRBV7-6|TRBJ2-5|-|TRBD1
CASSPRTGGETQYF
TGTGCCAGCAGCCCACGGACAGGAGGAGAGACCCAGTACTTC
>TRBV7-2|TRBJ2-1|few|-
CASSPEGGGSYNEQFF
TGTGCCAGCAGCCCAGAAGGAGGGGGCTCCTACAATGAGCAGTTCTTC